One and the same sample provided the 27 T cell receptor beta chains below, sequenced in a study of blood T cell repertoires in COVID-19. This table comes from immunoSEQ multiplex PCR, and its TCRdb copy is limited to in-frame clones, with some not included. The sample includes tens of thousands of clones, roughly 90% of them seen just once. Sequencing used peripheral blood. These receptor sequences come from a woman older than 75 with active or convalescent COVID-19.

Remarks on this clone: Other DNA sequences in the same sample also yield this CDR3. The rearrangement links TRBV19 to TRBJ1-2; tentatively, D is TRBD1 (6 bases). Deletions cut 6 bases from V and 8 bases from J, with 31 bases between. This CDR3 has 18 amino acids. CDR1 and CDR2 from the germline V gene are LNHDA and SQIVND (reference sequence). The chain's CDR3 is CASRPLRGTPEENGGYTF. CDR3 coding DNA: TGTGCCAGTAGACCATTAAGGGGGACCCCCGAGGAGAATGGAGGCTACACCTTC. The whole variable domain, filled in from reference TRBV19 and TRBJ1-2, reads DGGITQSPKYLFRKEGQNVTLSCEQNLNHDAMYWYRQDPGQGLRLIYYSQIVNDFQKGDIAEGYSVSREKKESFPLTVTSAQKNPTAFYLCASRPLRGTPEENGGYTFGSGTRLTVV.

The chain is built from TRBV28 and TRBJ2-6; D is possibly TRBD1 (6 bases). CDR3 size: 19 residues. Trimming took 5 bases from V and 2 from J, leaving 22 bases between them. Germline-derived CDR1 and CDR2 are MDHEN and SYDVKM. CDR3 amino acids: CASSLYSTGFGAGANVLTF. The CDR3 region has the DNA TGTGCCAGCAGTCTCTACTCCACAGGGTTTGGGGCTGGGGCCAACGTCCTGACTTTC.

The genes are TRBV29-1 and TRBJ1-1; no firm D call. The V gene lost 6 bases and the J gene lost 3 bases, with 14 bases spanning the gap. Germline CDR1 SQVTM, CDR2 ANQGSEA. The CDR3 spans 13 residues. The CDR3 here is CSVHRGYDTEAFF. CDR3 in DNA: TGCAGCGTGCATCGCGGTTATGACACTGAAGCTTTCTTT.

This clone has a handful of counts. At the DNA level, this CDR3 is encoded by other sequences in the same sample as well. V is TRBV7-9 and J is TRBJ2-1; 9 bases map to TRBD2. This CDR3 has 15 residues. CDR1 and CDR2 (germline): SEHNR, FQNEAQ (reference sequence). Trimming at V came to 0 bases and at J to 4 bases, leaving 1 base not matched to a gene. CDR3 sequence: CASSLALAGYNEQFF. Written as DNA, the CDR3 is TGTGCCAGCAGCTTAGCCCTAGCGGGGTACAATGAGCAGTTCTTC.

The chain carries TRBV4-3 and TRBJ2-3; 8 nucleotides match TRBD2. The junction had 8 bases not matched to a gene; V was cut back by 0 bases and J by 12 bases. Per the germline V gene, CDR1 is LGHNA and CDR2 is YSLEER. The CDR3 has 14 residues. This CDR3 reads CASSQDRREVNQYF. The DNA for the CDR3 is TGCGCCAGCAGCCAAGATAGGCGGGAGGTAAATCAGTATTTT.

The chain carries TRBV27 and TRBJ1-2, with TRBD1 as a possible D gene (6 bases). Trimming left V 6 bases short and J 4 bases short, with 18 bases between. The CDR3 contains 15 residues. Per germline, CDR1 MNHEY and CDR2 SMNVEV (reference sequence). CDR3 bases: TGTGCCAGCAGCCTCTCACAGGGCGCCGGCTATGGCTACACCTTC. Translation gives CASSLSQGAGYGYTF.

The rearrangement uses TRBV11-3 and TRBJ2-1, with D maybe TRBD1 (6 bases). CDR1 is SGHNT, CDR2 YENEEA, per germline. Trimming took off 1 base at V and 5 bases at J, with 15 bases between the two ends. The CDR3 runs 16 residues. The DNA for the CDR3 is TGTGCCAGCAGCTTAGGACCGACAGGTCAGGACAATGAGCAGTTCTTC. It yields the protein CASSLGPTGQDNEQFF.

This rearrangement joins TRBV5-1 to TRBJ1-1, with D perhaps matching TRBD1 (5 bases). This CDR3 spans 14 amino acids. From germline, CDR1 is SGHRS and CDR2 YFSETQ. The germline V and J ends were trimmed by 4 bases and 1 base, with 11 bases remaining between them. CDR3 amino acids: CASSASQGNTEAFF. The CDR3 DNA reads TGCGCCAGCAGCGCATCCCAGGGGAACACTGAAGCTTTCTTT.

DNA for the CDR3: TGTGCTAGTGGTTTGGTACTAGACACAGATACGCAGTATTTT. Amino acid sequence: CASGLVLDTDTQYF. The chain links TRBV12-5 to TRBJ2-3; the D gene is possibly TRBD2 (5 bases). The CDR3 has 14 residues. V gave up 0 bases and J gave up 2 bases, with 6 bases separating them. In germline, CDR1 is LGHNT, CDR2 FRNRAP.

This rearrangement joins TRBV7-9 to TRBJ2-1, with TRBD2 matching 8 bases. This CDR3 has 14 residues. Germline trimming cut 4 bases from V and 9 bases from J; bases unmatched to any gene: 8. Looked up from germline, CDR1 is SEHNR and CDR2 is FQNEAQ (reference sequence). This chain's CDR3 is CASSSLAGLGEQFF. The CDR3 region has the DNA TGTGCCAGCAGCTCATTAGCGGGATTAGGTGAGCAGTTCTTC.

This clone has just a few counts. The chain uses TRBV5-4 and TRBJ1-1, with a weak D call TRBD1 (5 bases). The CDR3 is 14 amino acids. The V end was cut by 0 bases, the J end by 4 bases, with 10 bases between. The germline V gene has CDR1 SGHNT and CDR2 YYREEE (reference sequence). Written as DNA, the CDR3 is TGTGCCAGCAGCTTGGTGCGGGGGGGCACTGAAGCTTTCTTT. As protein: CASSLVRGGTEAFF. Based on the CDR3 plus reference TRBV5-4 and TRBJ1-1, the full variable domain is ETGVTQSPTHLIKTRGQQVTLRCSSQSGHNTVSWYQQALGQGPQFIFQYYREEENGRGNFPPRFSGLQFPNYSSELNVNALELDDSALYLCASSLVRGGTEAFFGQGTRLTVV.

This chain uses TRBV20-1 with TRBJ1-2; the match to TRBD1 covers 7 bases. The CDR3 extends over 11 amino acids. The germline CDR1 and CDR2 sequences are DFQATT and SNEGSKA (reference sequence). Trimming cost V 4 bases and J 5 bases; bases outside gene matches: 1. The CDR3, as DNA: TGCAGTGCTACAGGGGGTTATGGCTACACCTTC. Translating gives CSATGGYGYTF.

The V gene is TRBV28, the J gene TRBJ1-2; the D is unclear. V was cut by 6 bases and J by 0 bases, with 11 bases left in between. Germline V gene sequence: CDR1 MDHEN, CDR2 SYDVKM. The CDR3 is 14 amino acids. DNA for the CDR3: TGTGCCAGCAGAAGCCCCAGGCCTAACTATGGCTACACCTTC. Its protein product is CASRSPRPNYGYTF.

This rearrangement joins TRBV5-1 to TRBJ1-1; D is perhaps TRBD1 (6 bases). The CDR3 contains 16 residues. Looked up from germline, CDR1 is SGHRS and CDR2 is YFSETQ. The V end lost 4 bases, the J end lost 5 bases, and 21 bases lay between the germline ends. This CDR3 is CASSLIAGRGATEAFF. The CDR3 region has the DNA TGCGCCAGCAGCCTCATAGCTGGCAGGGGCGCGACTGAAGCTTTCTTT. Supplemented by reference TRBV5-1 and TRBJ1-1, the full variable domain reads KAGVTQTPRYLIKTRGQQVTLSCSPISGHRSVSWYQQTPGQGLQFLFEYFSETQRNKGNFPGRFSGRQFSNSRSEMNVSTLELGDSALYLCASSLIAGRGATEAFFGQGTRLTVV.

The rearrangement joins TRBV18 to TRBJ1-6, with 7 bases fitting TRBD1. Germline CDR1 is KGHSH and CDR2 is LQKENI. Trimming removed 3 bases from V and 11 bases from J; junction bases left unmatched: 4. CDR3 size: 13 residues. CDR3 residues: CASSPDRRAPLHF. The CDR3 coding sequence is TGTGCCAGCTCACCGGACAGGCGCGCACCCCTCCACTTT.

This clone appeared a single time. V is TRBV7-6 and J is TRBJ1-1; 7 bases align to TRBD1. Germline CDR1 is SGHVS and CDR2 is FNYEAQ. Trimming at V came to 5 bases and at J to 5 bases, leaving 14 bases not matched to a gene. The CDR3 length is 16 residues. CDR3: CASSRQGSAGETEAFF. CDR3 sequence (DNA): TGTGCCAGCAGCCGACAGGGATCCGCCGGGGAAACTGAAGCTTTCTTT.

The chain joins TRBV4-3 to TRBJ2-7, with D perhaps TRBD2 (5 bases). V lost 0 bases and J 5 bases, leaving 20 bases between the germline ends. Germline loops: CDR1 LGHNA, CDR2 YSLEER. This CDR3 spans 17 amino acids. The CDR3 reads CASSQDSEGPQFHEQYF. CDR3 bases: TGCGCCAGCAGCCAAGATTCTGAGGGTCCCCAGTTCCACGAGCAGTACTTC.

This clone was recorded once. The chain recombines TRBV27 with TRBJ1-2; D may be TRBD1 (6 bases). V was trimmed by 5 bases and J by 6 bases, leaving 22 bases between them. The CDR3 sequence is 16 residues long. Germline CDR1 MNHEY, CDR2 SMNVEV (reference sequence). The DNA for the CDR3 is TGTGCCAGCAGTCCTTGGGACACGAGAACTATTCATGGCTACACCTTC. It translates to CASSPWDTRTIHGYTF.

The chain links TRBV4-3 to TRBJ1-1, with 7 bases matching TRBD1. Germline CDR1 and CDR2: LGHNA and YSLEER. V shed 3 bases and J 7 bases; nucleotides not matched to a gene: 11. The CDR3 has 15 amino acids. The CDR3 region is CASSQRQGWDLEAFF. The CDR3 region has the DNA TGCGCCAGCAGCCAGAGACAGGGCTGGGACCTTGAAGCTTTCTTT.

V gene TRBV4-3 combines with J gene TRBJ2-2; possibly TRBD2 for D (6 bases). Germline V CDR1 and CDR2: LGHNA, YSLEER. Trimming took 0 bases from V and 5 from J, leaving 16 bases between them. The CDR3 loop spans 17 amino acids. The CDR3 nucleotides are TGCGCCAGCAGCCAAGAAAATATCCCGGGGGAAACCGGGGAGCTGTTTTTT. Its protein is CASSQENIPGETGELFF.

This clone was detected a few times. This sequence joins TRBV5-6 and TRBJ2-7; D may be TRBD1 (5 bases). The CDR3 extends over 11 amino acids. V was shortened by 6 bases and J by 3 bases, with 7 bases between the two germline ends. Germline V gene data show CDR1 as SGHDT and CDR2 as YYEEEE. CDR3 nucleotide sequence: TGTGCCAGCACCCAGGGCTACGAGCAGTACTTC. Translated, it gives CASTQGYEQYF. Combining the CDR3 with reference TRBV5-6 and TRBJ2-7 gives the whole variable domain DAGVTQSPTHLIKTRGQQVTLRCSPKSGHDTVSWYQQALGQGPQFIFQYYEEEERQRGNFPDRFSGHQFPNYSSELNVNALLLGDSALYLCASTQGYEQYFGPGTRLTVT.

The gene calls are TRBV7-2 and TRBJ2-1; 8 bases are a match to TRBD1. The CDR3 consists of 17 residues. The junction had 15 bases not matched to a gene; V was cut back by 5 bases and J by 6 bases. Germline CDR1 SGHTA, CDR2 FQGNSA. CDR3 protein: CASSKGGGQGWSNEQFF. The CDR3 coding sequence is TGTGCCAGCAGCAAAGGTGGTGGACAGGGCTGGAGCAATGAGCAGTTCTTC.

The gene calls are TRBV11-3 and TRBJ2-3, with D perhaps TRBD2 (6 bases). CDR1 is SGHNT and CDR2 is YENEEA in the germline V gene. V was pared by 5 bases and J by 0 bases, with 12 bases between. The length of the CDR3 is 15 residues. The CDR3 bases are TGTGCCAGCAGCCTTAGCGGAGAGAGCACAGATACGCAGTATTTT. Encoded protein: CASSLSGESTDTQYF.

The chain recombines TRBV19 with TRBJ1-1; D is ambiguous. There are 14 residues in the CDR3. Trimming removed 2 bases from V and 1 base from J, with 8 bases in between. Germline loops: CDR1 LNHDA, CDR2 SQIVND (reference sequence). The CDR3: CASSIYRGNTEAFF. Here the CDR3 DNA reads TGTGCCAGTAGTATATACCGGGGGAACACTGAAGCTTTCTTT.

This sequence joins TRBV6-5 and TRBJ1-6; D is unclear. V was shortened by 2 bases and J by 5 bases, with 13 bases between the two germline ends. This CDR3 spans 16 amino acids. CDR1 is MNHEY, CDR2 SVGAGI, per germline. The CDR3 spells CASSYGGRVDNSPLHF. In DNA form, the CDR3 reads TGTGCCAGCAGTTACGGAGGGCGTGTGGATAATTCACCCCTCCACTTT.

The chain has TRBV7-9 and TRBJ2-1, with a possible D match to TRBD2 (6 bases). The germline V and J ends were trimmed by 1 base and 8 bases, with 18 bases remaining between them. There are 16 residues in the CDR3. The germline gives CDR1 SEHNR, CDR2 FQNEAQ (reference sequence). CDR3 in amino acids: CASSLGGPSWGDEQFF. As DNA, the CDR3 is TGTGCCAGCAGCTTAGGGGGCCCCTCGTGGGGGGATGAGCAGTTCTTC.

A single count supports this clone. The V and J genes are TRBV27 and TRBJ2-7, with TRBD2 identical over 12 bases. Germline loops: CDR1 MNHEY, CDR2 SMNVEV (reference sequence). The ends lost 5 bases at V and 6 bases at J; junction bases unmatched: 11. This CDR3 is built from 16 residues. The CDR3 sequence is CASSPLAGGGKGEQYF. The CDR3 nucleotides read TGTGCCAGCAGTCCCCTAGCGGGAGGGGGCAAGGGCGAGCAGTACTTC.